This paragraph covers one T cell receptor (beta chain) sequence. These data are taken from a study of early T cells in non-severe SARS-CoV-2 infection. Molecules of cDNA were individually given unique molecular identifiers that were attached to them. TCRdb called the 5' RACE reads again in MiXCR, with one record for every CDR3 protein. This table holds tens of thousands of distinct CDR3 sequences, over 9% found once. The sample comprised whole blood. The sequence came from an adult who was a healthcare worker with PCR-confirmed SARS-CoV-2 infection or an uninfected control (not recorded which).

CDR3 in DNA: TGTGCCAGCAGTTTTTCCTTGGGCGGCAATCAGCCCCAGCATTTT. The encoded protein is CASSFSLGGNQPQHF. The chain couples TRBV27 to TRBJ1-5; D is undetermined. Trimming left V 3 bases short and J 2 bases short, with 11 bases between. The CDR3 extends over 15 amino acids. The germline gives CDR1 MNHEY, CDR2 SMNVEV (reference sequence).